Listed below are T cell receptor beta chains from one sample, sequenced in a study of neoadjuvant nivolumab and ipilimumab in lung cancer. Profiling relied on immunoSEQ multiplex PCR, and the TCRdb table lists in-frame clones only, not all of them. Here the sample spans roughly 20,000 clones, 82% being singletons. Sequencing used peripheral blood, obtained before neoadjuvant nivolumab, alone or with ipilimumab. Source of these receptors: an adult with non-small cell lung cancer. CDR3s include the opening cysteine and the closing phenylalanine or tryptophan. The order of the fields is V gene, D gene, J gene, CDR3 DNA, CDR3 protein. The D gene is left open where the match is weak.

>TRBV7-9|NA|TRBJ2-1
TGTGCCAGCAGCCCCGGGCTTAGCGGCCTGACAGGTGAGCAGTTCTTC
CASSPGLSGLTGEQFF
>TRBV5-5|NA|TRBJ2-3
TGTGCCAGCAGCTACAGGGAAACCACAGATACGCAGTATTTT
CASSYRETTDTQYF
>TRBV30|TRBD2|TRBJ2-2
TGTGCCTGGAGTGTACCCCGAGCGGGAGCGAACACCGGGGAGCTGTTTTTT
CAWSVPRAGANTGELFF
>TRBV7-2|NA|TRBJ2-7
TGTGCCAGCAGCCCCCGGACGGCGTCCCTTACCTACGAGCAGTACTTC
CASSPRTASLTYEQYF
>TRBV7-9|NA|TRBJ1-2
TGTGCCAGCAGCTTAGCAGTGGGCTATGGCTACACCTTC
CASSLAVGYGYTF
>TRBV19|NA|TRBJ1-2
TGTGCCAGTAGTATGGAGGGTCGTGGCTACACCTTC
CASSMEGRGYTF
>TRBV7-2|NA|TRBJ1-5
TGTGCCAGCAGCTTAAGTCAGGGAAGCAATCAGCCCCAGCATTTT
CASSLSQGSNQPQHF
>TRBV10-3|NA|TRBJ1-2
TGTGCCATCAGTGAGTCGGGGAGGGTCGATGGCTACACCTTC
CAISESGRVDGYTF
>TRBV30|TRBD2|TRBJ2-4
TGTGCCTGGAGTTATACGACGGGACTAGATATCGCCTTC
CAWSYTTGLDIAF
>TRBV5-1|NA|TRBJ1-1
TGCGCCAGCAGCGTAAACATGAACACTGAAGCTTTCTTT
CASSVNMNTEAFF
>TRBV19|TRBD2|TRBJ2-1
TGTGCCAGTAGTATACACCCCAGCGGGAGTATAAATGAGCAGTTCTTC
CASSIHPSGSINEQFF